Each of the 3 T cell receptor beta chains below was sequenced from the same sample in a study of vaccination effects on CD4 cells after COVID-19. No cognate antigen is known for these TCRs. Antigen-specific CD4+ T cells were expanded (with viral peptide pools) by the ViraFEST assay ahead of sequencing. Cultured cells yielded isolated CD4+ T cells after 10 days. Two-dose vaccination with either BNT162b2 or mRNA-1273 was given to the participants. The protocol was immunoSEQ multiplex PCR, while the TCRdb copy is restricted to in-frame clones and leaves out a portion. Of 20,000 to 25,000 clones in the sample, approximately 69% were seen once. The sequences come from CD4+ T cells from PBMCs cultured with SARS-CoV-2 spike peptides, collected after COVID-19 vaccination. All receptors come from a human donor who received a COVID-19 vaccine.

This clone was detected only once. The CDR3 DNA reads as TGTGCCACCAGTGACCCGGGACAGGCGAACTATGGCTACACCTTC. Its translation is CATSDPGQANYGYTF. This chain joins TRBV24-1 and TRBJ1-2; 8 bases are shared with TRBD1. The junction had 5 bases not matched to a gene; V was cut back by 4 bases and J by 2 bases. The germline V gene encodes CDR1 KGHDR and CDR2 SFDVKD. The CDR3 totals 15 residues.

This clone occurred a few times. This chain links TRBV7-9 with TRBJ1-5, with TRBD1 matching over 7 bases. Germline CDR1 is SEHNR and CDR2 is FQNEAQ (reference sequence). The V segment lost 8 bases and the J segment 3 bases; nucleotides outside the gene matches: 4. There are 13 residues in the CDR3. The CDR3 reads CASRGQHNQPQHF. CDR3 DNA sequence: TGTGCCAGCCGGGGACAGCACAATCAGCCCCAGCATTTT.

The chain joins TRBV6-4 to TRBJ2-5; the D gene is possibly TRBD2 (7 bases). Per the germline V gene, CDR1 is MRHNA and CDR2 is SNTAGT. The ends were cut back, 6 bases at V and 4 bases at J, with 15 bases in the middle. The CDR3 extends over 14 amino acids. The CDR3 DNA sequence: TGTGCCAGCAGCCCGGAGGGGGGGCTAGAGACCCAGTACTTC. Translation: CASSPEGGLETQYF.